These 24 T cell receptor beta chains were sequenced from one sample in a study of CD8 T cells in ankylosing spondylitis. Each CDR3 protein is one row after TCRdb ran MiXCR on the 5' RACE reads. Of 250,000 to 300,000 distinct CDR3 sequences in the sample, 18% are singletons; the top ten hold more than 25%. The sample was blood, either unsorted or a sorted T cell fraction (not recorded which). These receptors were taken from a male donor with ankylosing spondylitis or in good health (not recorded which).

The V call is TRBV6-5, the J call TRBJ2-7; TRBD2 matches 14 bases. Trimming cost V 0 bases and J 5 bases; bases outside gene matches: 9. Germline loops: CDR1 MNHEY, CDR2 SVGAGI. The length of the CDR3 is 18 residues. The CDR3 nucleotides are TGTGCCAGCAGTTACTCCAGCGGGACTAGCGGGAGAGGCGACGAGCAGTACTTC. Amino acids: CASSYSSGTSGRGDEQYF.

The CDR3 protein is CSGGTIYTGELFF. The CDR3 nucleotides read TGCAGCGGGGGGACAATTTACACCGGGGAGCTGTTTTTT. This rearrangement joins TRBV29-1 to TRBJ2-2; D perhaps matches TRBD1 (6 bases). Germline V gene lookup returns CDR1 SQVTM and CDR2 ANQGSEA. Trimming took off 7 bases at V and 3 bases at J, with 12 bases between the two ends. There are 13 residues in the CDR3.

V is TRBV6-5 and J is TRBJ2-3; 9 nucleotides match TRBD1. Germline-derived CDR1 and CDR2 are MNHEY and SVGAGI. This CDR3 comprises 16 residues. With V trimmed by 2 bases and J by 2 bases, 5 bases remained unmatched. Here the CDR3 reads CASSYKWTGDTDTQYF. The CDR3 DNA reads as TGTGCCAGCAGTTACAAGTGGACAGGGGACACAGATACGCAGTATTTT.

In this sample, this clonotype turned up a few times. The chain has TRBV5-6 and TRBJ2-2; D is uncertain. This CDR3 region has 13 residues. V was cut by 4 bases and J by 1 base, with 5 bases left in between. Germline CDR1 SGHDT, CDR2 YYEEEE. CDR3 nucleotide sequence: TGTGCCAGCAGCCGACAGAACACCGGGGAGCTGTTTTTT. Translating it yields CASSRQNTGELFF.

This clonotype was seen a handful of times. The J gene is TRBJ2-3, the V gene TRBV11-3, with D perhaps matching TRBD2 (5 bases). The germline V gene has CDR1 SGHNT and CDR2 YENEEA. This CDR3 comprises 14 residues. The V and J ends lost 1 base and 4 bases respectively, with 9 bases between them. The CDR3 region has the DNA TGTGCCAGCAGCTTAGCGGGATCTCCAGATACGCAGTATTTT. This gives the protein CASSLAGSPDTQYF.

This clonotype has only a few counts. J is TRBJ2-1 and V is TRBV12-3 or TRBV12-4, with no clear D. Trimming took off 5 bases at V and 8 bases at J, with 13 bases between the two ends. There are 13 residues in the CDR3. The CDR3 loop is CASSPHGADEQFF. CDR3 DNA sequence: TGTGCCAGCAGTCCCCACGGCGCCGATGAGCAGTTCTTC.

This clonotype has a handful of counts. The gene calls are TRBV7-2 and TRBJ1-4; no clear D gene. CDR3 length: 15 residues. V shed 0 bases and J shed 3 bases, with 8 bases lying between them. Germline V gene sequence: CDR1 SGHTA, CDR2 FQGNSA. CDR3 in amino acids: CASSLARESNEKLFF. The CDR3 coding sequence is TGTGCCAGCAGCTTAGCGCGGGAGTCTAATGAAAAACTGTTTTTT.

The genes are TRBV14 and TRBJ2-1, with 11 bases that match TRBD2. CDR1 is SGHDN and CDR2 is FVKESK in the germline V gene. The CDR3 runs 18 residues. Trimming cost V 0 bases and J 7 bases; bases outside gene matches: 11. CDR3 loop: CASSQDTGGLAVANEQFF. The DNA for the CDR3 is TGTGCCAGCAGCCAAGATACCGGGGGACTAGCGGTAGCGAATGAGCAGTTCTTC.

The V and J genes are TRBV2 and TRBJ2-1; TRBD2 might be the D (5 bases). Trimming took off 6 bases at V and 1 base at J, with 16 bases between the two ends. This CDR3 contains 16 residues. Germline CDR1 is SNHLY and CDR2 is FYNNEI. Here the CDR3 DNA reads TGTGCCAGCAGACCGGCGGGTTCCCTGTCCTACAATGAGCAGTTCTTC. This gives the protein CASRPAGSLSYNEQFF.

This clonotype was observed a few times. J is TRBJ2-3 and V is TRBV12-3 or TRBV12-4, with 9 bases matching TRBD1. V lost 3 bases and J lost 1; bases outside the gene matches: 2. There are 15 residues in the CDR3. The CDR3 DNA reads as TGTGCCAGCAGTTTCGGGGACAGGGGCACAGATACGCAGTATTTT. Its translation: CASSFGDRGTDTQYF.

This chain uses TRBV6-2 or TRBV6-3 with TRBJ2-1; maybe TRBD2 (6 bases). Germline CDR1 is MNHEY and CDR2 is SVGEGT. V was shortened by 2 bases and J by 7 bases, with 12 bases between the two germline ends. The CDR3 is made up of 14 amino acids. The CDR3 loop reads CASSYRESQNEQFF. The CDR3 region has the DNA TGTGCCAGCAGTTACCGGGAGTCTCAGAATGAGCAGTTCTTC.

The CDR3: CASSPGLAEWEQFF. In nucleotides, the CDR3 is TGTGCCAGCAGCCCGGGACTAGCGGAATGGGAGCAGTTCTTC. The rearrangement links TRBV11-1 to TRBJ2-1; TRBD2 agrees at 11 bases. Per the germline V gene, CDR1 is SGHAT and CDR2 is FQDESV (reference sequence). The CDR3 is 14 amino acids. With 5 bases clipped from V and 10 bases from J, the junction kept 7 bases outside the gene matches.

V gene TRBV4-1 combines with J gene TRBJ1-1, with 11 bases identical to TRBD1. Unmatched junction bases numbered 4, after V lost 1 base and J lost 3 bases. The germline gives CDR1 MGHRA, CDR2 YSYEKL. The length of the CDR3 is 16 residues. CDR3 bases: TGCGCCAGCAGCCAAGGAGGGACAGGGGGGTACACTGAAGCTTTCTTT. This codes for CASSQGGTGGYTEAFF.

This clonotype was found a few times. This chain links TRBV29-1 with TRBJ2-7; 8 positions match TRBD1. The junction had 7 bases not matched to a gene; V was cut back by 4 bases and J by 2 bases. Per the germline V gene, CDR1 is SQVTM and CDR2 is ANQGSEA. This CDR3 spans 14 amino acids. CDR3 coding DNA: TGCAGCGTTGTGGACAGGGAACCCCCCTACGAGCAGTACTTC. This codes for CSVVDREPPYEQYF.

The rearrangement links TRBV5-4 to TRBJ2-1; TRBD2 matches 11 bases. The CDR3 is 16 amino acids. V trimming: 5 bases; J trimming: 7 bases; junction bases outside the gene matches: 11. The germline V gene has CDR1 SGHNT and CDR2 YYREEE (reference sequence). Here the CDR3 reads CASRPGGLAGGNEQFF. The CDR3 nucleotides read TGTGCCAGCAGGCCTGGAGGGCTAGCGGGAGGAAATGAGCAGTTCTTC. Full variable domain (missing parts from reference TRBV5-4 and TRBJ2-1): ETGVTQSPTHLIKTRGQQVTLRCSSQSGHNTVSWYQQALGQGPQFIFQYYREEENGRGNFPPRFSGLQFPNYSSELNVNALELDDSALYLCASRPGGLAGGNEQFFGPGTRLTVL.

This clonotype showed up many times. The gene calls are TRBV4-3 and TRBJ2-5; D perhaps matches TRBD2 (6 bases). Looked up from germline, CDR1 is LGHNA and CDR2 is YSLEER. This CDR3 region has 17 residues. V was cut by 1 base and J by 2 bases, with 17 bases left in between. CDR3 sequence (DNA): TGCGCCAGCAGCCAAGGAGGTCTGGGACTGGGACAAGAGACCCAGTACTTC. Its translation: CASSQGGLGLGQETQYF.

This clonotype showed up many times. The rearrangement links TRBV27 to TRBJ2-7; 10 bases agree with TRBD2. The CDR3 has 14 amino acids. V shed 6 bases and J 4 bases; nucleotides not matched to a gene: 6. CDR1 is MNHEY and CDR2 is SMNVEV in the germline V gene (reference sequence). The CDR3 DNA sequence: TGTGCCAGCAGGGAGCGGGAGGGCCTTTACGAGCAGTACTTC. Translating it yields CASREREGLYEQYF.

The genes are TRBV4-2 and TRBJ1-4, with D uncertain. Germline V gene lookup returns CDR1 LGHNA and CDR2 YNFKEQ. This CDR3 contains 14 residues. Trimming removed 4 bases at V and 7 bases at J, with 13 bases between. This CDR3 reads CASSPDGEREKLFF. In DNA, the CDR3 is TGTGCCAGCAGCCCCGACGGGGAGCGTGAAAAACTGTTTTTT.

This clonotype has only a few counts. The V gene is TRBV12-3 or TRBV12-4, the J gene TRBJ1-5; the D gene is possibly TRBD1 (6 bases). V lost 7 bases, J lost 5 bases, and 12 bases lay in between. This CDR3 is built from 13 residues. CDR3 sequence: CASTGGGYQPQHF. The CDR3 region has the DNA TGTGCCAGCACGGGTGGGGGCTATCAGCCCCAGCATTTT.

The gene calls are TRBV2 and TRBJ2-7; 7 bases are a match to TRBD1. The CDR3 has 14 amino acids. The ends lost 5 bases at V and 3 bases at J; junction bases unmatched: 7. Germline V gene lookup returns CDR1 SNHLY and CDR2 FYNNEI. This CDR3 is CASSLPRTGYEQYF. In DNA, the CDR3 is TGTGCCAGCAGTCTACCCAGGACAGGCTACGAGCAGTACTTC.

The genes are TRBV5-6 and TRBJ2-7; D is ambiguous. V gave up 2 bases and J gave up 6 bases, with 12 bases separating them. The CDR3 length is 13 residues. Germline CDR1 and CDR2: SGHDT and YYEEEE. CDR3 nucleotide sequence: TGTGCCAGCAGCTTTTCCTCCCTCGGCGAGCAGTACTTC. It yields the protein CASSFSSLGEQYF.

The chain combines TRBV29-1 with TRBJ2-1, with D possibly being TRBD2 (5 bases). This CDR3 has 15 amino acids. Looked up from germline, CDR1 is SQVTM and CDR2 is ANQGSEA. The V gene lost 4 bases and the J gene lost 0 bases, with 13 bases spanning the gap. CDR3 amino acids: CSVVSEGSSYNEQFF. CDR3 nucleotide sequence: TGCAGCGTTGTATCTGAGGGTAGCTCCTACAATGAGCAGTTCTTC.

This clonotype showed up just a few times. The rearrangement uses TRBV2 and TRBJ2-7; no clear D gene. Trimming took 6 bases from V and 4 from J, leaving 13 bases between them. CDR1 is SNHLY and CDR2 is FYNNEI in the germline V gene. The CDR3 runs 13 residues. Here the CDR3 reads CASRLKTEYEQYF. The CDR3 DNA sequence: TGTGCCAGCAGACTGAAGACCGAGTACGAGCAGTACTTC.

This clonotype was seen more than once but under ten times. The rearrangement uses TRBV11-2 and TRBJ2-1; D is possibly TRBD2 (5 bases). In germline, CDR1 is SGHAT, CDR2 FQNNGV. V gave up 5 bases and J gave up 10 bases, with 21 bases separating them. The CDR3 spans 15 residues. Here the CDR3 DNA reads TGTGCCAGCAGCCCCCGGGCCCCGAGCGGAGTGGAGCAGTTCTTC. This translates into CASSPRAPSGVEQFF. The full variable domain, completed using reference TRBV11-2 and TRBJ2-1, is EAGVAQSPRYKIIEKRQSVAFWCNPISGHATLYWYQQILGQGPKLLIQFQNNGVVDDSQLPKDRFSAERLKGVDSTLKIQPAKLEDSAVYLCASSPRAPSGVEQFFGPGTRLTVL.